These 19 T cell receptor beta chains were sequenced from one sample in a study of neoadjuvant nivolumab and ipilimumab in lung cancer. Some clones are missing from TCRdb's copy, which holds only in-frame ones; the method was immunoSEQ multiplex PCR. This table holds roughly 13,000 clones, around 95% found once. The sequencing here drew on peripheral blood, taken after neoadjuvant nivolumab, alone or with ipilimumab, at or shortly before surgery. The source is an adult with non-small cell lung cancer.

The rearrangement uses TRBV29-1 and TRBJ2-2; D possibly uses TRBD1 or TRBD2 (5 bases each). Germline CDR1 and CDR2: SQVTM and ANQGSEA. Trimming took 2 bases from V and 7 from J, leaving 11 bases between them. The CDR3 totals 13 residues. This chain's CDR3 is CSVERGPVGELFF. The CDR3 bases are TGCAGCGTTGAACGGGGACCCGTCGGGGAGCTGTTTTTT.

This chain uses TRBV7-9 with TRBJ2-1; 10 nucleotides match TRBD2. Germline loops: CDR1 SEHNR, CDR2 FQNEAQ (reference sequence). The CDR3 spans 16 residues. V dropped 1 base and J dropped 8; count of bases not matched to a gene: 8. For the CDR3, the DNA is TGTGCCAGCAGCTTAGTTCTCCTAGCGGGAGCTCATGAGCAGTTCTTC. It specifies CASSLVLLAGAHEQFF.

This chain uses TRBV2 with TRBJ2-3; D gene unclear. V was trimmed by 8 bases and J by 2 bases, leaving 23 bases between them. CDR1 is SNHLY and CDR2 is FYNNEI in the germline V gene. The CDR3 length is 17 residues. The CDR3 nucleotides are TGTGCCAGCTCCCGGGTAAATCTAGGTGCCTTCACAGATACGCAGTATTTT. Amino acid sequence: CASSRVNLGAFTDTQYF.

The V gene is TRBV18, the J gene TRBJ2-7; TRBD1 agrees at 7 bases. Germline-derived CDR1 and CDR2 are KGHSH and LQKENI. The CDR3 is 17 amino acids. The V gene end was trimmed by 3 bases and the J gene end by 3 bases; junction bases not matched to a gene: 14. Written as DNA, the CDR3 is TGTGCCAGCTCACCCTCTGGGACAGTGGATTTAGACTACGAGCAGTACTTC. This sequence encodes CASSPSGTVDLDYEQYF. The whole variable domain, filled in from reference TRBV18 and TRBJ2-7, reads NAGVMQNPRHLVRRRGQEARLRCSPMKGHSHVYWYRQLPEEGLKFMVYLQKENIIDESGMPKERFSAEFPKEGPSILRIQQVVRGDSAAYFCASSPSGTVDLDYEQYFGPGTRLTVT.

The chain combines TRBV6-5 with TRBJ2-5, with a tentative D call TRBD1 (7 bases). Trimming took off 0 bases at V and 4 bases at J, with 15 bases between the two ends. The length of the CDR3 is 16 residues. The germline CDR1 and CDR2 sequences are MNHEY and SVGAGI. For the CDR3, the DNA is TGTGCCAGCAGTTACTCGCACTTTCAGGGGGGAGAGACCCAGTACTTC. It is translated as CASSYSHFQGGETQYF.

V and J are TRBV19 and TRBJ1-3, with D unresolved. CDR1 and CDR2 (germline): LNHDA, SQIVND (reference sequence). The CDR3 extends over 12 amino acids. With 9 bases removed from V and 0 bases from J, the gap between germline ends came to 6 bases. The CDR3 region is CASTYSGNTIYF. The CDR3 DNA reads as TGTGCCAGCACATACTCTGGAAACACCATATATTTT.

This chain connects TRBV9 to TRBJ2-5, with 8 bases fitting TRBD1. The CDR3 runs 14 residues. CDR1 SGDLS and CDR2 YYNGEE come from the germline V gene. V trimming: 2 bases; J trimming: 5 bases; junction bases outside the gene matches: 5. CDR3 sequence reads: CASSVDRVGETQYF. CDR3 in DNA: TGTGCCAGCAGCGTGGACAGGGTGGGGGAGACCCAGTACTTC.

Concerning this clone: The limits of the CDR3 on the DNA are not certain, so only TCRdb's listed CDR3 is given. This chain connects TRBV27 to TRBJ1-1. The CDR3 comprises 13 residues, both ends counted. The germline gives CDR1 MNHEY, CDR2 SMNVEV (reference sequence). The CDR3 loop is CASSLVMGTEAFF.

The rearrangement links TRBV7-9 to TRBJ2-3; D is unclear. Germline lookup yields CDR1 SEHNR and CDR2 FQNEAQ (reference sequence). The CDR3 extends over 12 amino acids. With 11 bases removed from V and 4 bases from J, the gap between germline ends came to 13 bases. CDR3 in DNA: TGTGCCTCAAACTCCATTGCAGATACGCAGTATTTT. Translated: CASNSIADTQYF. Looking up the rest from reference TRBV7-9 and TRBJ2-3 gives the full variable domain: DTGVSQNPRHKITKRGQNVTFRCDPISEHNRLYWYRQTLGQGPEFLTYFQNEAQLEKSRLLSDRFSAERPKGSFSTLEIQRTEQGDSAMYLCASNSIADTQYFGPGTRLTVL.

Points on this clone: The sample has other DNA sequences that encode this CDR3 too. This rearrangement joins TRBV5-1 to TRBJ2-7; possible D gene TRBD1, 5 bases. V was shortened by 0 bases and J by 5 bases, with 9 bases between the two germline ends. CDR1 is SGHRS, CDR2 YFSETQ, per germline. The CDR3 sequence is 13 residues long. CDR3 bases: TGCGCCAGCAGCTTGGACCAGGGTCACGAGCAGTACTTC. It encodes CASSLDQGHEQYF.

The CDR3 sequence: CASRTLAGGGNEQFF. The CDR3 DNA follows: TGCGCCAGCAGGACCCTAGCGGGAGGGGGCAATGAGCAGTTCTTC. The gene calls are TRBV5-1 and TRBJ2-1; 12 bases are shared with TRBD2. This CDR3 contains 15 residues. V trimming: 5 bases; J trimming: 6 bases; junction bases outside the gene matches: 6. Germline loops: CDR1 SGHRS, CDR2 YFSETQ.

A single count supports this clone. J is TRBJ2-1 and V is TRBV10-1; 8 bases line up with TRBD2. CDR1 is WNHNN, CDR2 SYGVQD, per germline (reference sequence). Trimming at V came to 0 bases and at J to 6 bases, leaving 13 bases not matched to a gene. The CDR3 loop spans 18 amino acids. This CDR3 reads CASSESPGGTIAPNEQFF. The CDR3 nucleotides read TGCGCCAGCAGTGAGTCACCGGGGGGGACAATCGCACCCAATGAGCAGTTCTTC.

The CDR3 loop is CASSLFGQYTGELFF. The CDR3 DNA follows: TGTGCCAGCAGCTTATTCGGGCAGTACACCGGGGAGCTGTTTTTT. This chain uses TRBV7-3 with TRBJ2-2; D gene ambiguous. Trimming shortened V by 2 bases and J by 3 bases, and 10 bases separated the two germline ends. Per germline, CDR1 SGHTA and CDR2 FQGTGA. CDR3 length: 15 amino acids.

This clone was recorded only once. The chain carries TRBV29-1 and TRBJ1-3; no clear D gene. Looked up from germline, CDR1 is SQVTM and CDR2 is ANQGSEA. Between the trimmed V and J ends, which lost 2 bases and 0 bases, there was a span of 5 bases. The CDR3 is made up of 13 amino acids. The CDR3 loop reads CSVESSSGNTIYF. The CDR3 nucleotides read TGCAGCGTTGAATCCAGCTCTGGAAACACCATATATTTT.

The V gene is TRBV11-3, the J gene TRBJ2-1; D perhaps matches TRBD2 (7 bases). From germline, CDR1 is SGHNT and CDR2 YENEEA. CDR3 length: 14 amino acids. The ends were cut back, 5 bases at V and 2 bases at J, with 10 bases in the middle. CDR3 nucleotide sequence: TGTGCCAGCAGCGGGGGGGCCACCTACAATGAGCAGTTCTTC. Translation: CASSGGATYNEQFF.

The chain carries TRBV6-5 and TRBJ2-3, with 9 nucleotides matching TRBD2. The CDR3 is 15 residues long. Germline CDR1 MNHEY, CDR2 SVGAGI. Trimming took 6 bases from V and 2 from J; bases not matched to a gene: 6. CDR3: CASRETSGYTDTQYF. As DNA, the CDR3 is TGTGCCAGCAGGGAGACTAGCGGTTACACAGATACGCAGTATTTT.

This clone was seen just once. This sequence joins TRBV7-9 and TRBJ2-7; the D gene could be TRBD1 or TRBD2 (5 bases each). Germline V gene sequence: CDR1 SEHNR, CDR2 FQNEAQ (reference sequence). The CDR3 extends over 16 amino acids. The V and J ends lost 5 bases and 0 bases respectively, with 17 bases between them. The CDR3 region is CASSPTGSRGSYEQYF. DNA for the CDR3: TGTGCCAGCAGCCCTACAGGTTCGAGGGGCTCCTACGAGCAGTACTTC.

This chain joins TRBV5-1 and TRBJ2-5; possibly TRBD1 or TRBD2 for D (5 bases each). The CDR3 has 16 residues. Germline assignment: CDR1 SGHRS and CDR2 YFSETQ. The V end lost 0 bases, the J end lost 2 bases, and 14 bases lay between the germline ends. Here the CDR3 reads CASSLGPRGEQETQYF. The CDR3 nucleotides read TGCGCCAGCAGCTTGGGGCCCCGAGGGGAACAAGAGACCCAGTACTTC. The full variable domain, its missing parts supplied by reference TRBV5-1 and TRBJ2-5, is KAGVTQTPRYLIKTRGQQVTLSCSPISGHRSVSWYQQTPGQGLQFLFEYFSETQRNKGNFPGRFSGRQFSNSRSEMNVSTLELGDSALYLCASSLGPRGEQETQYFGPGTRLLVL.

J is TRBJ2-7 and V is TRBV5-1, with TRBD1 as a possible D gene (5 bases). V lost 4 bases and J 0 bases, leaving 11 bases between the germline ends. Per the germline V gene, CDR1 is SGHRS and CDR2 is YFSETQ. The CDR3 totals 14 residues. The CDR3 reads CASSQGGDSYEQYF. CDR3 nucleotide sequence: TGCGCCAGCAGCCAGGGCGGAGACTCCTACGAGCAGTACTTC.